This entry features one T cell receptor (beta chain) sequence. Its specificity is not known. In every case, the donor was a healthy Caucasian. V was trimmed by 5 bases and J by 8 bases, leaving 13 bases between them. This CDR3 contains 13 residues. CDR1 is SGHTA, CDR2 FQGNSA, per germline. The data were taken from a study of identical twins. TCRdb reprocessed the 5' RACE reads with MiXCR, giving one entry per CDR3 protein. This table has roughly 290,000 distinct CDR3 sequences, roughly 10% appearing once. Whole-study results and caveats: Insertions ran lower in abundant cord blood beta clonotypes, though not in memory repertoires.

This same sample was also part of a study on yellow fever vaccine responses in identical twins. That paper states: Twins' vaccine T cell response reportedly gave the appearance of partial convergence and partial personalization.

The material sequenced was CD8+ T cells sorted from blood. This clonotype was sampled from a woman aged 18-29 years in good health. The rearrangement links TRBV7-2 to TRBJ2-1, with D possibly called TRBD1 or TRBD2 (5 bases each). The CDR3 loop is CASSPWDDYEQFF. CDR3 coding DNA: TGTGCCAGCAGCCCGTGGGACGACTATGAGCAGTTCTTC.